These 27 T cell receptor beta chains share one sample of origin, sequenced in a study of cytomegalovirus exposure and HLA in healthy donors. The PCR had 60 Vbeta and 13 Jbeta primers. Here immunoSEQ multiplex PCR was the method, and the copy in TCRdb shows in-frame clones only, minus some. The sample holds roughly 150,000 clones, approximately 61% seen once. Sequencing used PBMCs. These receptors were taken from a human donor in good health.

V and J are TRBV6-5 and TRBJ2-1; 11 positions match TRBD2. CDR3 length: 15 amino acids. With V trimmed by 4 bases and J by 7 bases, 6 bases remained unmatched. Germline-derived CDR1 and CDR2 are MNHEY and SVGAGI. The CDR3 is CASSSLAGGGNEQFF. CDR3 DNA: TGTGCCAGCAGTTCCCTAGCGGGAGGTGGTAATGAGCAGTTCTTC.

The V call is TRBV29-1, the J call TRBJ2-7, with 8 bases identical to TRBD1. Germline loops: CDR1 SQVTM, CDR2 ANQGSEA. V was clipped by 1 base and J by 4 bases; unmatched bases: 9. CDR3 length equals 15 residues. This chain's CDR3 is CSVEVIGQGMYEQYF. In DNA, the CDR3 is TGCAGCGTTGAAGTAATCGGACAGGGAATGTACGAGCAGTACTTC.

The sample holds a few counts of this clone. This chain links TRBV27 with TRBJ2-7, with 9 bases matching TRBD1. This CDR3 is built from 15 residues. Germline CDR1 is MNHEY and CDR2 is SMNVEV (reference sequence). The V segment lost 0 bases and the J segment 2 bases; nucleotides outside the gene matches: 2. CDR3 region: CASSLSWTGAYEQYF. In DNA form, the CDR3 reads TGTGCCAGCAGTTTATCCTGGACAGGGGCCTACGAGCAGTACTTC.

This clone was recorded only once. The chain uses TRBV7-2 and TRBJ1-4; D not certain. The V end was cut by 4 bases, the J end by 0 bases, with 15 bases between. The germline CDR1 and CDR2 sequences are SGHTA and FQGNSA. This CDR3 contains 17 residues. The CDR3 region is CASSSPVPPTTNEKLFF. CDR3 DNA: TGTGCCAGCAGCTCGCCGGTCCCTCCCACAACTAATGAAAAACTGTTTTTT.

The V and J genes are TRBV5-4 and TRBJ2-3; tentative D call: TRBD2 (5 bases). The CDR3 consists of 14 residues. Germline loops: CDR1 SGHNT, CDR2 YYREEE (reference sequence). V lost 6 bases to trimming and J lost 4 bases, with 15 bases between them. The DNA for the CDR3 is TGTGCCAGCACCTTAGTTGAGGGTTCAGATACGCAGTATTTT. Translated, it gives CASTLVEGSDTQYF. The whole variable domain, filled in from reference TRBV5-4 and TRBJ2-3, reads ETGVTQSPTHLIKTRGQQVTLRCSSQSGHNTVSWYQQALGQGPQFIFQYYREEENGRGNFPPRFSGLQFPNYSSELNVNALELDDSALYLCASTLVEGSDTQYFGPGTRLTVL.

J is TRBJ1-2 and V is TRBV7-2; TRBD1 matches at 10 bases. This CDR3 region has 14 residues. V trimming: 4 bases; J trimming: 8 bases; junction bases outside the gene matches: 7. The germline CDR1 and CDR2 sequences are SGHTA and FQGNSA. CDR3 sequence: CASSSPGTGDGYTF. CDR3 DNA sequence: TGTGCCAGCAGCTCCCCCGGGACAGGGGACGGCTACACCTTC.

The chain couples TRBV4-2 to TRBJ1-5, with TRBD1 identical over 10 bases. CDR3 size: 17 residues. Looked up from germline, CDR1 is LGHNA and CDR2 is YNFKEQ. Trimming took 2 bases from V and 7 from J; bases not matched to a gene: 11. The CDR3 coding sequence is TGTGCCAGCAGCCAATTCGTCTCCGGGACAGGGGAACAGCCCCAGCATTTT. Translation gives CASSQFVSGTGEQPQHF.

This clone was detected a few times. The V call is TRBV2, the J call TRBJ2-2; D possibly corresponds to TRBD1 (5 bases). CDR1 is SNHLY, CDR2 FYNNEI, per germline. Trimming removed 11 bases at V and 4 bases at J, with 14 bases between. CDR3 length: 13 amino acids. CDR3 in DNA: TGTGCCGGCCAGGGTAGGCTCACCGGGGAGCTGTTTTTT. Protein sequence: CAGQGRLTGELFF.

This chain joins TRBV6-5 and TRBJ2-1, with D possibly being TRBD2 (6 bases). CDR3 length: 15 amino acids. Deletions cut 0 bases from V and 7 bases from J, with 13 bases between. Germline V gives CDR1 MNHEY, CDR2 SVGAGI. CDR3 nucleotide sequence: TGTGCCAGCAGTTACTCGTCGGGAGCTGGAAATGAGCAGTTCTTC. The encoded protein is CASSYSSGAGNEQFF.

The chain combines TRBV7-2 with TRBJ2-7; the D gene is possibly TRBD2 (5 bases). Per the germline V gene, CDR1 is SGHTA and CDR2 is FQGNSA. The CDR3 is 13 residues long. V lost 3 bases and J 2 bases, leaving 8 bases between the germline ends. CDR3 sequence: CASSFSGTYEQYF. In DNA, the CDR3 is TGTGCCAGCAGCTTTTCCGGGACCTACGAGCAGTACTTC.

This clone was seen more than once but under ten times. The chain joins TRBV5-1 to TRBJ2-1, with D hard to call. CDR1 is SGHRS and CDR2 is YFSETQ in the germline V gene. The V end was cut by 6 bases, the J end by 3 bases, with 10 bases between. The CDR3 consists of 13 residues. CDR3 residues: CASTPRDYNEQFF. CDR3 coding DNA: TGCGCCAGCACCCCTAGAGACTACAATGAGCAGTTCTTC. Full variable domain (outside the CDR3, taken from reference TRBV5-1 and TRBJ2-1): KAGVTQTPRYLIKTRGQQVTLSCSPISGHRSVSWYQQTPGQGLQFLFEYFSETQRNKGNFPGRFSGRQFSNSRSEMNVSTLELGDSALYLCASTPRDYNEQFFGPGTRLTVL.

The rearrangement joins TRBV21-1 to TRBJ2-7; the table's D call TRBD2 went unverified against the DNA. TRBV21-1 is classified as a pseudogene. There are 15 residues in the CDR3. The CDR3 DNA reads TGTGCCAGCACCGGGGACTTTTCTCCCTCCTACGAGCAGTACTTC. Translation: CASTGDFSPSYEQYF.

V is TRBV25-1 and J is TRBJ1-2; tentatively, D is TRBD1 (6 bases). V was pared by 0 bases and J by 7 bases, with 12 bases between. The CDR3 extends over 14 amino acids. Germline loops: CDR1 MGHDK, CDR2 SYGVNS. The CDR3 DNA reads as TGTGCCAGCAGTGAATATGCGGGGGCGGGTGGCTACACCTTC. This codes for CASSEYAGAGGYTF.

This clone appeared a single time. CDR3 bases: TGTGCCAGCAGTCTCATGGTCACGAGCGAGCAGTACTTC. Its protein product is CASSLMVTSEQYF. This chain joins TRBV7-3 and TRBJ2-7; no firm D call. CDR3 size: 13 residues. Germline loops: CDR1 SGHTA, CDR2 FQGTGA. V lost 6 bases, J lost 6 bases, and 15 bases lay in between.

The V call is TRBV11-2, the J call TRBJ1-2; the D is unclear. In germline, CDR1 is SGHAT, CDR2 FQNNGV. V dropped 5 bases and J dropped 4 bases, with 17 bases sitting between them. This CDR3 is 15 amino acids long. The CDR3 loop is CASSTPRGSFYGYTF. The DNA of the CDR3 is TGTGCCAGCAGCACCCCCCGGGGATCGTTCTATGGCTACACCTTC.

In DNA form, the CDR3 reads TGCAGTGCCCCCGGTGAGACCCAGTACTTC. Translating it yields CSAPGETQYF. The chain uses TRBV20-1 and TRBJ2-5; D gene ambiguous. CDR3 length equals 10 residues. CDR1 and CDR2 (germline): DFQATT, SNEGSKA (reference sequence). Trimming shortened V by 6 bases and J by 5 bases, and 7 bases separated the two germline ends.

The J gene is TRBJ1-1, the V gene TRBV28; D is uncertain. This CDR3 has 13 amino acids. V shed 8 bases and J shed 6 bases, with 16 bases lying between them. Looked up from germline, CDR1 is MDHEN and CDR2 is SYDVKM. CDR3 loop: CASGNVGVAEAFF. CDR3 in DNA: TGTGCCAGCGGGAATGTCGGGGTGGCTGAAGCTTTCTTT. Full variable domain (rest looked up from reference TRBV28 and TRBJ1-1): DVKVTQSSRYLVKRTGEKVFLECVQDMDHENMFWYRQDPGLGLRLIYFSYDVKMKEKGDIPEGYSVSREKKERFSLILESASTNQTSMYLCASGNVGVAEAFFGQGTRLTVV.

The sample holds a few counts of this clone. The rearrangement links TRBV5-4 to TRBJ1-1; no reliable D call. The CDR3 totals 12 residues. Germline CDR1 SGHNT, CDR2 YYREEE (reference sequence). Between the trimmed V and J ends, which lost 5 bases and 6 bases, there was a span of 11 bases. The CDR3 is CASSLNNAEAFF. Here the CDR3 DNA reads TGTGCCAGCAGTTTGAATAATGCTGAAGCTTTCTTT.

This sequence joins TRBV7-9 and TRBJ1-4; a weak D match, TRBD1 (5 bases). The CDR3 is 16 residues long. The germline gives CDR1 SEHNR, CDR2 FQNEAQ (reference sequence). The ends were cut back, 3 bases at V and 0 bases at J, with 11 bases in the middle. Here the CDR3 reads CASSFAGLATNEKLFF. DNA for the CDR3: TGTGCCAGCAGCTTTGCGGGGCTTGCAACTAATGAAAAACTGTTTTTT.

This clone was found a few times. V gene TRBV4-3 combines with J gene TRBJ2-1; TRBD2 might be the D (6 bases). This CDR3 is 15 amino acids long. Germline assignment: CDR1 LGHNA and CDR2 YSLEER. The germline V and J ends were trimmed by 3 bases and 6 bases, with 15 bases remaining between them. The CDR3 region has the DNA TGCGCCAGCAGCCAGATTAGAGGAGGGCTCAATGAGCAGTTCTTC. This sequence encodes CASSQIRGGLNEQFF.

The CDR3 coding sequence is TGTGCCAGTACCCCTATCGCGAGCAATCAGCCCCAGCATTTT. This translates into CASTPIASNQPQHF. The chain is built from TRBV19 and TRBJ1-5, with D hard to call. Deletions cut 7 bases from V and 1 base from J, with 11 bases between. Looked up from germline, CDR1 is LNHDA and CDR2 is SQIVND (reference sequence). The length of the CDR3 is 14 residues.

CDR3 protein: CASSLWGQGGRIGEQYF. CDR3 bases: TGTGCCAGCAGCCTATGGGGTCAGGGGGGAAGGATTGGGGAGCAGTACTTC. The V and J genes are TRBV5-4 and TRBJ2-7; a weak D match, TRBD1 (7 bases). The CDR3 spans 17 residues. V lost 4 bases, J lost 7 bases, and 27 bases lay in between. Germline V gene data show CDR1 as SGHNT and CDR2 as YYREEE (reference sequence). The whole variable domain, remainder taken from reference TRBV5-4 and TRBJ2-7, is ETGVTQSPTHLIKTRGQQVTLRCSSQSGHNTVSWYQQALGQGPQFIFQYYREEENGRGNFPPRFSGLQFPNYSSELNVNALELDDSALYLCASSLWGQGGRIGEQYFGPGTRLTVT.

The chain carries TRBV7-9 and TRBJ2-5; possible D gene TRBD2, 7 bases. Germline CDR1 SEHNR, CDR2 FQNEAQ (reference sequence). The CDR3 loop spans 13 amino acids. V was cut by 2 bases and J by 11 bases, with 15 bases left in between. The CDR3, as DNA: TGTGCCAGCAGCTTATCCGAGGGGGGGGAACAGTACTTC. It encodes CASSLSEGGEQYF.

The gene calls are TRBV5-1 and TRBJ1-1; TRBD1 might be the D (6 bases). Trimming pared 0 bases from V and 0 bases from J, leaving 12 bases between. The germline CDR1 and CDR2 sequences are SGHRS and YFSETQ. This CDR3 is 16 amino acids long. The CDR3 DNA is TGCGCCAGCAGCTTGGCTCAGGGGCTTTTGAACACTGAAGCTTTCTTT. Its translation: CASSLAQGLLNTEAFF.

V and J are TRBV5-8 and TRBJ2-3, with 7 bases that match TRBD1. Germline values: CDR1 SGHTS, CDR2 YDEGEE. V trimming: 2 bases; J trimming: 10 bases; junction bases outside the gene matches: 1. The CDR3 is 11 residues long. The CDR3 protein is CASSFTGAQYF. The DNA of the CDR3 is TGTGCCAGCAGCTTCACAGGGGCGCAGTATTTT.

The V call is TRBV13, the J call TRBJ2-5; 8 bases match TRBD2. The V gene's germline CDR1 is PRHDT and CDR2 FYEKMQ (reference sequence). The CDR3 covers 16 residues. Trimming at V came to 3 bases and at J to 5 bases, leaving 11 bases not matched to a gene. CDR3 sequence: CASSLFVREGRETQYF. CDR3 nucleotides: TGTGCCAGCAGCTTGTTTGTTCGGGAGGGCCGCGAGACCCAGTACTTC.

The V gene is TRBV7-2, the J gene TRBJ2-7, with 7 bases matching TRBD1. The CDR3 is 17 residues long. After removal of 1 base from V and 4 bases from J, the junction contained 13 bases not matched to a gene. Germline loops: CDR1 SGHTA, CDR2 FQGNSA. The CDR3 is CASSLVGWSGGGYEQYF. The CDR3 nucleotides read TGTGCCAGCAGCTTAGTGGGATGGTCAGGGGGTGGTTACGAGCAGTACTTC. The complete variable domain, with remaining parts taken from reference TRBV7-2 and TRBJ2-7, reads GAGVSQSPSNKVTEKGKDVELRCDPISGHTALYWYRQSLGQGLEFLIYFQGNSAPDKSGLPSDRFSAERTGGSVSTLTIQRTQQEDSAVYLCASSLVGWSGGGYEQYFGPGTRLTVT.